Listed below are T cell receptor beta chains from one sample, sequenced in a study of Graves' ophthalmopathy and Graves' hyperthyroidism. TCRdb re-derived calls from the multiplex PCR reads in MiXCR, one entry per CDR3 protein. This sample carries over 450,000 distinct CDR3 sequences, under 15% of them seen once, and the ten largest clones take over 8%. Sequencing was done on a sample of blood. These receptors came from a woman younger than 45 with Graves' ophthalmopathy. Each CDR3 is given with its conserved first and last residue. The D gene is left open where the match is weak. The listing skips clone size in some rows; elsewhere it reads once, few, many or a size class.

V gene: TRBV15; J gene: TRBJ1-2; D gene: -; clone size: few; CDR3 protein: CATSRVLDGMFGYTF; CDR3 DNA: TGTGCCACCAGCAGAGTCTTGGACGGCATGTTTGGCTACACCTTC
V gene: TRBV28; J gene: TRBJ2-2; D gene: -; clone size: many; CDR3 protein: CASSLGRKNTGELFF; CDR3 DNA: TGTGCCAGCAGTTTGGGACGGAAGAACACCGGGGAGCTGTTTTTT
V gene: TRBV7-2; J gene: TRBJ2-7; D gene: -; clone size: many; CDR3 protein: CASSPDSPRYEQYF; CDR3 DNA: TGTGCCAGCAGCCCGGACAGCCCTCGCTACGAGCAGTACTTC
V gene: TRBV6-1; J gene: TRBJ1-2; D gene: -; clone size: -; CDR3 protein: CASSPTNNYGYTF; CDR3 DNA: TGTGCCAGCAGCCCGACCAATAACTATGGCTACACCTTC
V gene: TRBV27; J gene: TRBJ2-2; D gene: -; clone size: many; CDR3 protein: CASSLALNAGELFF; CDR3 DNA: TGTGCCAGCAGTTTAGCGTTAAACGCCGGGGAGCTGTTTTTT
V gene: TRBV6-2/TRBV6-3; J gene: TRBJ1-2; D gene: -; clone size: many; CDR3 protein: CASNKPGKAYGYTF; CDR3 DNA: TGTGCCAGCAACAAACCAGGGAAAGCCTATGGCTACACCTTC
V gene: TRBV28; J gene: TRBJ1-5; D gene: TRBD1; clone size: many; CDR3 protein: CASSTTGETGEDQPQHF; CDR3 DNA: TGTGCCAGCAGTACAACTGGGGAGACAGGGGAAGATCAGCCCCAGCATTTT
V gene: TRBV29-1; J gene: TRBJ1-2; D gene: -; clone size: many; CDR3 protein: CSVDVLNYGYTF; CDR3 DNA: TGCAGCGTAGACGTCCTTAACTATGGCTACACCTTC
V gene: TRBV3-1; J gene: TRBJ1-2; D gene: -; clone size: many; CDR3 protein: CASSQGRAGGYTF; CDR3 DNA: TGTGCCAGCAGCCAAGGCAGGGCCGGTGGCTACACCTTC
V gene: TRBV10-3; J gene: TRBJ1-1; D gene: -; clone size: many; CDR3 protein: CAISESAGTYEAFF; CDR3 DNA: TGTGCCATCAGTGAGTCAGCTGGGACATATGAAGCTTTCTTT
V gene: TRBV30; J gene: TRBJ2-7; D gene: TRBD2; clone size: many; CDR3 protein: CAWSAGLAGSYEQYF; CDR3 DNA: TGTGCCTGGAGTGCGGGACTAGCGGGGTCCTACGAGCAGTACTTC
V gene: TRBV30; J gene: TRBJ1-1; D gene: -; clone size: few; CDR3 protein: CAWSKFIGSTEAFF; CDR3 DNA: TGTGCCTGGAGTAAATTTATCGGAAGCACTGAAGCTTTCTTT
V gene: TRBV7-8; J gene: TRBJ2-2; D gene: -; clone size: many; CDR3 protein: CASSLRRRVNTGELFF; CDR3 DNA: TGTGCCAGCAGCTTAAGACGTCGGGTTAACACCGGGGAGCTGTTTTTT
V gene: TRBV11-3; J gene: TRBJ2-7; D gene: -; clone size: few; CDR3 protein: CASSFFGSYEQYF; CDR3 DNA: TGTGCCAGCAGCTTCTTCGGCTCCTACGAGCAGTACTTC
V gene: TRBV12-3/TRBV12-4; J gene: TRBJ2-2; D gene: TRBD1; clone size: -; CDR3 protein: CASSLAFRPDRGKSAGELFF; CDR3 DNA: TGTGCCAGCAGTTTAGCCTTCCGCCCCGACAGGGGAAAGTCGGCCGGGGAGCTGTTTTTT
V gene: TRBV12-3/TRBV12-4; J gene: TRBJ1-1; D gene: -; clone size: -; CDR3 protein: CASRTTGGYTEAFF; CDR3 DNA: TGTGCCAGCAGAACAACCGGGGGGTACACTGAAGCTTTCTTT
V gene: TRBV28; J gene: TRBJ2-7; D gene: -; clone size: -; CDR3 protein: CASSPPRDDYEQYF; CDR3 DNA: TGTGCCAGCAGCCCCCCGCGGGATGACTACGAGCAGTACTTC
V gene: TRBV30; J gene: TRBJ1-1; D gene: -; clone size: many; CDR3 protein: CAWSRGPNTEAFF; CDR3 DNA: TGTGCCTGGAGCCGGGGCCCGAACACTGAAGCTTTCTTT
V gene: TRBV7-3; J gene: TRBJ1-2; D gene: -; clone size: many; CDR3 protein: CASSLTQGQGYTF; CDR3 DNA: TGTGCCAGCAGCTTAACCCAGGGGCAAGGCTACACCTTC
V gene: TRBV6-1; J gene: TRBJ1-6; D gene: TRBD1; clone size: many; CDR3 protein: CATRGTDNSPLHF; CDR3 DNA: TGTGCCACCAGGGGGACAGATAATTCACCCCTCCACTTT
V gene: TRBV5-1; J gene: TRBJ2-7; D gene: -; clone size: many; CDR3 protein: CASSLVWDGTYEQYF; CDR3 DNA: TGCGCCAGCAGCTTGGTGTGGGACGGCACCTACGAGCAGTACTTC
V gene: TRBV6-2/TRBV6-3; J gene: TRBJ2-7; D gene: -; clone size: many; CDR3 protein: CASSYRGTQYF; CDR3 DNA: TGTGCCAGCAGTTACCGGGGGACGCAGTACTTC
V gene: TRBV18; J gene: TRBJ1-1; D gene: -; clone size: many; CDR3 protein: CASSPPIGRNTEAFF; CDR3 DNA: TGTGCCAGCTCACCACCGATAGGCCGGAACACTGAAGCTTTCTTT
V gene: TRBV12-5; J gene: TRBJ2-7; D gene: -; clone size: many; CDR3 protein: CASGLVIYEQYF; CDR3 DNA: TGTGCTAGTGGTTTGGTCATCTACGAGCAGTACTTC
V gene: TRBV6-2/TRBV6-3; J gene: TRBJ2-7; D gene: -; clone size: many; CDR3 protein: CASSYPKGEQYF; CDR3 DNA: TGTGCCAGCAGTTACCCTAAAGGAGAGCAGTACTTC
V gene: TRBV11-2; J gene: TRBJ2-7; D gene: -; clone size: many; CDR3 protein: CASSPVGRSGSYEQYF; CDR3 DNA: TGTGCCAGCAGCCCAGTGGGGAGGTCAGGGTCCTACGAGCAGTACTTC
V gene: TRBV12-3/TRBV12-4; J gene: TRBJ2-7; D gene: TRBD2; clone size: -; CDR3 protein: CASSPSSGGGSYEQYF; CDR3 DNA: TGTGCCAGCAGTCCGTCTAGCGGGGGAGGCTCCTACGAGCAGTACTTC
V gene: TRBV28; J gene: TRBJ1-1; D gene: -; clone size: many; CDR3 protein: CASSTPPGTTEAFF; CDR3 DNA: TGTGCCAGCAGTACCCCACCAGGGACCACTGAAGCTTTCTTT
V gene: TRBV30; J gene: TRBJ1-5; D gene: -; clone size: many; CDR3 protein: CAWSVRGRPQHF; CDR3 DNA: TGTGCCTGGAGTGTACGGGGAAGGCCCCAGCATTTT
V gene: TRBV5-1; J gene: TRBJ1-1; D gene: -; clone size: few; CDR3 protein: CASSPGRLQAEAFF; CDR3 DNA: TGCGCCAGCAGCCCCGGCCGTTTACAGGCTGAAGCTTTCTTT
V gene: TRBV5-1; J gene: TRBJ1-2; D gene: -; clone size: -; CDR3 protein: CASSPYPSSPPGYGYTF; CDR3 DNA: TGCGCCAGCAGCCCGTATCCCTCCAGCCCGCCGGGCTATGGCTACACCTTC
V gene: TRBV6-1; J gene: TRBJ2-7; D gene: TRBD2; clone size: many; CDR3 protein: CASSEAWGGLYEQYF; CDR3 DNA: TGTGCCAGCAGCGAAGCTTGGGGGGGATTATACGAGCAGTACTTC
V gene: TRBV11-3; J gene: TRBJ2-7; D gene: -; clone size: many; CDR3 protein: CASSKVDEQYF; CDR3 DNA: TGTGCCAGCAGCAAAGTGGACGAGCAGTACTTC
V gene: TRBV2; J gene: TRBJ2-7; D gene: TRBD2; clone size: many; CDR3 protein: CASSAGVEQYF; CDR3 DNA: TGTGCCAGTTCAGCGGGAGTGGAGCAGTACTTC
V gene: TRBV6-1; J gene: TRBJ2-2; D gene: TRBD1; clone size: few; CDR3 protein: CASTHRGPDTGELLF; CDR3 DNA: TGTGCCAGCACCCACAGGGGGCCTGACACCGGGGAGCTGTTGTTT
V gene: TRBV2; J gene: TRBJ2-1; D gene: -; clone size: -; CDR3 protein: CARDSVPSYNEKFF; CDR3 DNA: TGTGCCAGGGATAGCGTACCCTCCTACAATGAGAAGTTCTTC
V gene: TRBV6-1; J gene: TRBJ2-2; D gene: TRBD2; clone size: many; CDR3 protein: CASSEASGSTGELFF; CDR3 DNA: TGTGCCAGCAGTGAAGCTAGCGGGAGCACCGGGGAGCTGTTTTTT
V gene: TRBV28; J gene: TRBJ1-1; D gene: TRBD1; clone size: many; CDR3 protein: CASSLRQGPEAFF; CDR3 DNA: TGTGCCAGCAGTCTGAGACAGGGTCCTGAAGCTTTCTTT
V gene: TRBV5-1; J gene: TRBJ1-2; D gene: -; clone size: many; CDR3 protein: CASSSMAGGTYGYTF; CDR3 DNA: TGCGCCAGCAGCTCCATGGCAGGTGGTACCTATGGCTACACCTTC
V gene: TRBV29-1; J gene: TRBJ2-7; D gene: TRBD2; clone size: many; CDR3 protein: CSVEDEGGVWYF; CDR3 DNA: TGCAGCGTTGAAGACGAGGGAGGGGTTTGGTACTTC
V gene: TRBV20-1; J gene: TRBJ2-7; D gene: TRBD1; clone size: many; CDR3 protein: CSAARDRSSYEQYF; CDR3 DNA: TGCAGTGCCGCAAGGGACAGGAGCTCCTACGAGCAGTACTTC
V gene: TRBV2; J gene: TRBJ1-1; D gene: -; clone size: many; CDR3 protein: CASRYTQNTEAFF; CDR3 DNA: TGTGCCAGCAGATATACACAGAACACTGAAGCTTTCTTT
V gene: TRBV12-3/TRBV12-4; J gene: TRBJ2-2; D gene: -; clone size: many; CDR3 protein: CASSSKRNGELFF; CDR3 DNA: TGTGCCAGCAGCTCGAAGAGAAACGGGGAGCTGTTTTTT
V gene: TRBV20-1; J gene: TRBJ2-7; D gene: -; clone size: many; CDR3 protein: CSARGGHGGTYEQYF; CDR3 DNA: TGCAGTGCTAGGGGGGGACACGGAGGGACCTACGAGCAGTACTTC
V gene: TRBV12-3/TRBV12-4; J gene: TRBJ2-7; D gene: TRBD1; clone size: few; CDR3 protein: CASDDRGTYEQYF; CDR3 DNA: TGTGCCAGCGACGACAGGGGTACCTACGAGCAGTACTTC
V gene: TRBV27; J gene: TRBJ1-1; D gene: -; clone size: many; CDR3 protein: CASSLSPPHTPEAFF; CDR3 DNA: TGTGCCAGCAGTTTATCGCCCCCCCATACACCTGAAGCTTTCTTT
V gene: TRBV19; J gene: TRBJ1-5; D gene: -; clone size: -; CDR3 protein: CASSVSFSANQPQHF; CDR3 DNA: TGTGCCAGTAGCGTCTCCTTCAGCGCGAATCAGCCCCAGCATTTT
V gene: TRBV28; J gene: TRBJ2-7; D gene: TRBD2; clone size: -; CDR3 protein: CATTRGSSYEQYF; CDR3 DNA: TGTGCCACTACACGCGGGAGCTCCTACGAGCAGTACTTC
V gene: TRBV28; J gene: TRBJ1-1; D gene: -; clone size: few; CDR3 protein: CASSRGTGGTEAFF; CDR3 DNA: TGTGCCAGCAGTAGAGGGACCGGGGGAACTGAAGCTTTCTTT
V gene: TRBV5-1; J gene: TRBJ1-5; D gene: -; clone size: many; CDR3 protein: CASSLTGKSNQPQHF; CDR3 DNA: TGCGCCAGCAGCTTGACAGGGAAGAGCAATCAGCCCCAGCATTTT
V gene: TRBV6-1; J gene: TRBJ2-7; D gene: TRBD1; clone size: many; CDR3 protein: CASSEQGAGEQYF; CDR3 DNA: TGTGCCAGCAGTGAACAGGGGGCTGGCGAGCAGTACTTC
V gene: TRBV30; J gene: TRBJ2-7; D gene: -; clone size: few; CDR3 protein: CAWSVLTGSGEQYF; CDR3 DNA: TGTGCCTGGAGTGTATTGACAGGATCAGGCGAGCAGTACTTC
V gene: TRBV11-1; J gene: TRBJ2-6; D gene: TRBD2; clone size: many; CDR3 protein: CASSPAAGVPSGANVLTF; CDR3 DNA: TGTGCCAGCAGCCCAGCTGCGGGAGTTCCCTCTGGGGCCAACGTCCTGACTTTC
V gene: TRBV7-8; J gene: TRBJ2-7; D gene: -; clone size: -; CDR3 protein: CASSLGGDEQCF; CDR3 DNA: TGTGCCAGCAGCTTAGGAGGGGACGAGCAGTGCTTC
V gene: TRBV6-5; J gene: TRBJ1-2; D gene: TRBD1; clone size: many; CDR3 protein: CASIDRVYGYTF; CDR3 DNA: TGTGCCAGCATAGACAGGGTCTATGGCTACACCTTC
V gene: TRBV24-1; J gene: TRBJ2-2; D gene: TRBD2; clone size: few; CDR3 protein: CATQRETGELFF; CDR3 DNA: TGTGCCACCCAGCGGGAAACCGGGGAGCTGTTTTTT
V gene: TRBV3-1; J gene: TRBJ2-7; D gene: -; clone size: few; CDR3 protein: CASSQDPRGSHEQYF; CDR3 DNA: TGTGCCAGCAGCCAAGATCCTAGGGGCTCCCACGAGCAGTACTTC
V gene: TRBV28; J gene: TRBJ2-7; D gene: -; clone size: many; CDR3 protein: CASTSGGAYYEQYF; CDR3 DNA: TGTGCCAGCACCAGTGGGGGGGCCTACTACGAGCAGTACTTC